The sequence of this T cell receptor beta chain was determined in a study of T cells in Graves' hyperthyroidism and ophthalmopathy. Patients aged 18 to 65 with hyperthyroidism were newly diagnosed, with duration under 2 months. A single count supports this clonotype. Germline assignment: CDR1 MNHEY and CDR2 SVGAGI. V was clipped by 2 bases and J by 9 bases, with 20 bases between them. The CDR3 length is 17 residues. RNA transcripts gave rise to amplified TCR beta CDR3 regions. First-round RT-PCR of the TCR CDR3 relied on the HTBI primer set. TCRdb independently ran MiXCR on the multiplex PCR reads; one entry per CDR3 protein. Found here are about half a million distinct CDR3 sequences, under 25% of them singletons; the top ten hold approximately 25%.

The V gene is TRBV6-5, the J gene TRBJ1-6; weak D call: TRBD1 (5 bases). Sequenced input: blood. The sequence was obtained from a man between 18 and 29 years old with Graves' hyperthyroidism. CDR3 coding DNA: TGTGCCAGCAGTTACGGGCGTGTGAGACAGAAACCTTCACCCCTCCACTTT. This codes for CASSYGRVRQKPSPLHF.